This TCR beta chain stems from a study of blood T cell repertoires in COVID-19. Assay used: immunoSEQ multiplex PCR; TCRdb lists only in-frame clones, some missing. The sample holds almost 400,000 clones, more than 70% seen once. The receptor was isolated from a woman aged 60-70 years with COVID-19, enrolled during active disease. Source material: peripheral blood.

CDR3 sequence reads: CASRRQGNEQFF. The CDR3 DNA reads TGTGCCAGCAGACGACAGGGGAATGAGCAGTTCTTC. This chain links TRBV7-2 with TRBJ2-1, with 8 bases fitting TRBD1. The CDR3 covers 12 residues. V was clipped by 6 bases and J by 7 bases; unmatched bases: 2. CDR1 and CDR2 from the germline V gene are SGHTA and FQGNSA.